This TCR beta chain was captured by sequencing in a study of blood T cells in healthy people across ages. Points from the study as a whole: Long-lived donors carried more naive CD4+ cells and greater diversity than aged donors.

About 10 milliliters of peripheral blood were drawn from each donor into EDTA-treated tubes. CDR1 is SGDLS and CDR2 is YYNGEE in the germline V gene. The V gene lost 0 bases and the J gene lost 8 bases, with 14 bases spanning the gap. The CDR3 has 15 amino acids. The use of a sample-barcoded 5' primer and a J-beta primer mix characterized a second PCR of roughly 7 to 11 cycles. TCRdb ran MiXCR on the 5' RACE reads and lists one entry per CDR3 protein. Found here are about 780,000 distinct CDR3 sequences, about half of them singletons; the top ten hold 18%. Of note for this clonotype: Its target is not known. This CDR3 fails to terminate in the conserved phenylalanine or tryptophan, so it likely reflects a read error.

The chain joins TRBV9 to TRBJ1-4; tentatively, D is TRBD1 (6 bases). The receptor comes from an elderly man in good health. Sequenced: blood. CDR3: CASSVGAGAGEKLFV. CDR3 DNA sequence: TGTGCCAGCAGCGTAGGAGCAGGGGCCGGAGAAAAACTGTTTGTT.